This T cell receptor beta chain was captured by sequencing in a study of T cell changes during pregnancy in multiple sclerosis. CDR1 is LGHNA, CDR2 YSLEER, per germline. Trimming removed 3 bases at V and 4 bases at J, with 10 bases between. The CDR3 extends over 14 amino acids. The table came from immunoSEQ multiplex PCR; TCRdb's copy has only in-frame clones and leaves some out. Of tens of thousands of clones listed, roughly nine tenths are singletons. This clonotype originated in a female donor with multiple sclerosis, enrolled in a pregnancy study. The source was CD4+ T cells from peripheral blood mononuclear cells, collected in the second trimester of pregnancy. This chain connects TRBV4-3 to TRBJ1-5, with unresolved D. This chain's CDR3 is CASSQQTGNQPQHF. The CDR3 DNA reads TGCGCCAGCAGCCAGCAGACGGGAAATCAGCCCCAGCATTTT.